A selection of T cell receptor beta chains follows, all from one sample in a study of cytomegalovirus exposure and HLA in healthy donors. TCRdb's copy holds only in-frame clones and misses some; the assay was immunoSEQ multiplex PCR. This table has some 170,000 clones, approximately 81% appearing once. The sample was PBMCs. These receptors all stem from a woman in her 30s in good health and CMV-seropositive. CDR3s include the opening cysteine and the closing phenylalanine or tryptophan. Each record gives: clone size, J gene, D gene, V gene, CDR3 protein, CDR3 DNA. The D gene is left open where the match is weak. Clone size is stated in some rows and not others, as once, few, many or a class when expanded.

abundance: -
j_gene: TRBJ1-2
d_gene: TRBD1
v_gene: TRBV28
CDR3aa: CASTSGGYGYTF
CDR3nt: TGTGCCAGCACTTCAGGGGGCTATGGCTACACCTTC

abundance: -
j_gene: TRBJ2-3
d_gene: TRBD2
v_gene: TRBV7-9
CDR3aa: CASSLVLAGGTDTQYF
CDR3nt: TGTGCCAGCAGCTTAGTTCTAGCGGGGGGCACAGATACGCAGTATTTT

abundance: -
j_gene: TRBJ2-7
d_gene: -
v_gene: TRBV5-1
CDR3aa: CASSPVQGEEYF
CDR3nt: TGCGCCAGCAGCCCCGTTCAGGGGGAGGAGTACTTC

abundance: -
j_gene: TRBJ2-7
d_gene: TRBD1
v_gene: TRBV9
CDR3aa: CASSPKNSDRGSPYEQYF
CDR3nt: TGTGCCAGCAGCCCGAAAAACTCTGACAGGGGGTCCCCCTACGAGCAGTACTTC

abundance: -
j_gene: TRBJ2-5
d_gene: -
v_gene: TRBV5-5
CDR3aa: CASRTGLKETQYF
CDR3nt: TGTGCCAGCAGAACGGGGTTAAAAGAGACCCAGTACTTC

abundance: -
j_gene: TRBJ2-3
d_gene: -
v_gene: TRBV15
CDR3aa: CATSRGGGGTDTQYF
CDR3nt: TGTGCCACCAGCAGAGGGGGGGGCGGTACAGATACGCAGTATTTT

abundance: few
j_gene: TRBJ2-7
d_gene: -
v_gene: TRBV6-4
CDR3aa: CASSYSYWTSYEQYF
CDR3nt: TGTGCCAGCAGTTACTCGTATTGGACTTCCTACGAGCAGTACTTC

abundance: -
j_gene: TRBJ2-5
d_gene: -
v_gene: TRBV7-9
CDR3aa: CASSLGRRVGQETQYF
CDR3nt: TGTGCCAGCAGCTTGGGGCGGAGGGTAGGCCAAGAGACCCAGTACTTC

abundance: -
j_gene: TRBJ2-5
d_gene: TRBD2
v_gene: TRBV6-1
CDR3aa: CASSALGGFGETQYF
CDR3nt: TGTGCCAGCAGTGCGTTGGGGGGGTTCGGAGAGACCCAGTACTTC

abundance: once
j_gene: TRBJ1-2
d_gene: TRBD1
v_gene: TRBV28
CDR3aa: CASSPLGQPGGYTF
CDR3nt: TGTGCCAGCAGTCCGCTGGGACAGCCGGGTGGCTACACCTTC

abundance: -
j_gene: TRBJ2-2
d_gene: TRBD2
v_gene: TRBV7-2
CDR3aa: CASSLLGLGTGELFF
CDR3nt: TGTGCCAGCAGCTTACTGGGACTAGGGACCGGGGAGCTGTTTTTT

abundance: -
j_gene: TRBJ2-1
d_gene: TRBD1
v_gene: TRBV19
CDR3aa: CASSAGQGGSYNEQFF
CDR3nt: TGTGCCAGTAGTGCTGGACAGGGAGGCTCCTACAATGAGCAGTTCTTC

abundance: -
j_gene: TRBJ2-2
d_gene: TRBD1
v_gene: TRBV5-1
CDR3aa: CASSLAGTDGELFF
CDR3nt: TGCGCCAGCAGCTTGGCCGGGACAGACGGGGAGCTGTTTTTT

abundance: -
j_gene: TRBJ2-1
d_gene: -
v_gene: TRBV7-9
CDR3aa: CASSSGAYGNEQFF
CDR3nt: TGTGCCAGCAGCTCAGGGGCATACGGCAATGAGCAGTTCTTC

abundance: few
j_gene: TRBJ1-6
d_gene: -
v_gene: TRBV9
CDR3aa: CASSLHPGDYYNSPLHF
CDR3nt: TGTGCCAGCAGCCTCCACCCGGGGGACTATTATAATTCACCCCTCCACTTT

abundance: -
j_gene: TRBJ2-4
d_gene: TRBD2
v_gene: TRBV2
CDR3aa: CASSELGQGKGGDKNIQYF
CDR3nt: TGTGCCAGCAGTGAATTGGGCCAGGGAAAGGGAGGGGACAAAAACATTCAGTACTTC

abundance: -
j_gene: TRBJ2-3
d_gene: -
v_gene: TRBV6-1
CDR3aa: CASSTQPVDTQYF
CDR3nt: TGTGCCAGCTCAACTCAACCGGTCGATACGCAGTATTTT

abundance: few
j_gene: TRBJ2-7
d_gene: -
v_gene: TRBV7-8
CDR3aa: CASKLKPAYEQYF
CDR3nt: TGTGCCAGCAAGTTAAAGCCGGCCTACGAGCAGTACTTC

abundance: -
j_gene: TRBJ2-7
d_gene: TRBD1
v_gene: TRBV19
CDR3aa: CASRRNPGQGEGHEQYF
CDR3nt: TGTGCCAGTAGACGAAACCCTGGACAGGGAGAGGGCCACGAGCAGTACTTC

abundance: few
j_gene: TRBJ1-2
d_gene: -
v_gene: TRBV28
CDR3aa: CASRRGGLGYTF
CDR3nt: TGTGCCAGCAGACGGGGAGGCCTTGGCTACACCTTC

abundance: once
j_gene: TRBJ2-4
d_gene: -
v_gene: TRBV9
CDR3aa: CASSRQSESQDIQYF
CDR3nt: TGTGCCAGCAGTAGACAGTCCGAATCTCAAGACATTCAGTACTTC

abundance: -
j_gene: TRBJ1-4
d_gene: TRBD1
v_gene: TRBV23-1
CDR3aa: CAIERQGLATNEKLFF
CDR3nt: TGCGCCATTGAGCGACAGGGGCTTGCAACTAATGAAAAACTGTTTTTT

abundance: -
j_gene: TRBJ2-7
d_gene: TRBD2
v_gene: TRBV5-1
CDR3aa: CASTEVPGGDYEQYF
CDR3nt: TGCGCCAGCACAGAGGTCCCGGGGGGGGACTACGAGCAGTACTTC

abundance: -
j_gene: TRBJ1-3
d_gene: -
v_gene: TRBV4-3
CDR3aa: CASSQEGRAAGNTIYF
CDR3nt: TGCGCCAGCAGCCAAGAGGGCAGGGCGGCTGGAAACACCATATATTTT

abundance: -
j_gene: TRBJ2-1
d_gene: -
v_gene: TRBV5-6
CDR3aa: CASSLERSQFF
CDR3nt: TGTGCCAGCAGCTTGGAACGGAGCCAGTTCTTC

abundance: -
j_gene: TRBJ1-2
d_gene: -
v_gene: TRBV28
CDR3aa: CASNPGHSVFGYTF
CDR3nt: TGTGCCAGCAATCCGGGACATTCAGTTTTTGGCTACACCTTC

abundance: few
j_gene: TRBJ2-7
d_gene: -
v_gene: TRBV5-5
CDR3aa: CASSFRGLSLYEQYF
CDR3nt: TGTGCCAGCAGCTTCAGGGGCCTCTCCCTCTACGAGCAGTACTTC

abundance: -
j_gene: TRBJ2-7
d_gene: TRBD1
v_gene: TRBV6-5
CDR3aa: CASSHRGRGHYEQYF
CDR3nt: TGTGCCAGCAGCCACAGGGGGCGGGGGCACTACGAGCAGTACTTC

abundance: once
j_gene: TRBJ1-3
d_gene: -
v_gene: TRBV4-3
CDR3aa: CASSQSPYSGNTIYF
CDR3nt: TGCGCCAGCAGCCAATCCCCCTACTCTGGAAACACCATATATTTT

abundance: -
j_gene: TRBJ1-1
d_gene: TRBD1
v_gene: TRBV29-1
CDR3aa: CSGEGTGETEAFF
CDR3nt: TGCAGCGGGGAAGGGACAGGGGAGACTGAAGCTTTCTTT

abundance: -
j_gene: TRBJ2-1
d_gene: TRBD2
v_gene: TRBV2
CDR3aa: CAVGNQRGSFDNEQFF
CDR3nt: TGTGCCGTAGGGAATCAGCGGGGAAGCTTTGACAATGAGCAGTTCTTC

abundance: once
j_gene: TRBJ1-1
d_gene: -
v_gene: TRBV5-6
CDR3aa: CASSFGGRDTEAFF
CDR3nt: TGTGCCAGCAGCTTCGGAGGGAGGGACACTGAAGCTTTCTTT

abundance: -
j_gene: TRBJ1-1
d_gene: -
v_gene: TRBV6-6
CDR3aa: CASETGGSMNTEAFF
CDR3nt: TGTGCCAGCGAGACGGGAGGAAGCATGAACACTGAAGCTTTCTTT

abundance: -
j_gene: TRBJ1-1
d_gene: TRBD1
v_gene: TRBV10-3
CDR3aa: CAISRDRGIAEAFF
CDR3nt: TGTGCCATCAGTCGAGACAGGGGCATTGCTGAAGCTTTCTTT

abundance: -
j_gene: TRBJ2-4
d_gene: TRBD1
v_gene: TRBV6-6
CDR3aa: CASSQTGGAKNIQYF
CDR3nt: TGTGCCAGCAGCCAGACAGGGGGCGCCAAAAACATTCAGTACTTC

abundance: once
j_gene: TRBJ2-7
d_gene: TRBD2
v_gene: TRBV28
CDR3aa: CASRGGLAGPYEQYF
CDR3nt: TGTGCCAGCAGGGGGGGACTAGCGGGTCCCTACGAGCAGTACTTC

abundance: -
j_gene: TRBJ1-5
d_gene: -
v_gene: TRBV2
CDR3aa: CASRWRGNQPQHF
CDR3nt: TGTGCCAGCAGGTGGAGGGGCAATCAGCCCCAGCATTTT

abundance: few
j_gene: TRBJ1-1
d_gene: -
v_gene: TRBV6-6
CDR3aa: CASQSGPEAFF
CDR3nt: TGTGCCAGTCAGTCAGGGCCTGAAGCTTTCTTT

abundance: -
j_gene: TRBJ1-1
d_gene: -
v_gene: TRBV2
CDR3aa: CASSGAFQGVGNTEAFF
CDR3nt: TGTGCCAGCAGTGGGGCTTTTCAGGGCGTGGGAAACACTGAAGCTTTCTTT

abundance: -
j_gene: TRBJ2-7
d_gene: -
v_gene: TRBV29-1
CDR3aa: CSVVGTLQGFEQYF
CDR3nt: TGCAGCGTTGTGGGGACCCTTCAGGGGTTCGAGCAGTACTTC